Listed below are T cell receptor beta chains from one sample, sequenced in a study of STAT3 mutations in large granular lymphocyte leukemia. TCRdb keeps only in-frame clones here, not all; method: immunoSEQ multiplex PCR. The sample carries around 3,000 clones, 50% to 75% recorded once. Material: peripheral blood mononuclear cells. The receptor set was obtained from a man in his 60s with T-cell large granular lymphocyte leukemia. Some clones in this sample may be carry-over from other donors' samples. Each CDR3 is given with its conserved first and last residue. The D gene is left open where the match is weak. Rows may omit the clone size; those that give it use once, few, many or a size class.

j_call: TRBJ2-5
clone_size: .
v_call: TRBV5-1
d_call: .
cdr3_nt: TGCGCCAGCAGATCTGAAGGGGCCCAGTACTTC
cdr3_aa: CASRSEGAQYF

j_call: TRBJ2-3
clone_size: few
v_call: TRBV30
d_call: TRBD2
cdr3_nt: TGTGCCTGGACTCGGGGAGGGGAGACAGATACGCAGTATTTT
cdr3_aa: CAWTRGGETDTQYF

j_call: TRBJ1-4
clone_size: .
v_call: TRBV5-1
d_call: .
cdr3_nt: TGCGCCAGCAGCTCATGGACAGCTCCGAATGAAAAACTGTTTTTT
cdr3_aa: CASSSWTAPNEKLFF

j_call: TRBJ2-7
clone_size: .
v_call: TRBV20-1
d_call: .
cdr3_nt: TGCAGTGCTAGAGATCAGATTGAGCAGTACTTC
cdr3_aa: CSARDQIEQYF

j_call: TRBJ1-1
clone_size: .
v_call: TRBV5-1
d_call: .
cdr3_nt: TGCGCCAGCAGCTTAGCGGGGTTTGCTTTCTTT
cdr3_aa: CASSLAGFAFF

j_call: TRBJ2-5
clone_size: .
v_call: TRBV25-1
d_call: TRBD2
cdr3_nt: TGTGCCAGCAGACCTAGCGGGGAATCGGAGACCCAGTACTTC
cdr3_aa: CASRPSGESETQYF

j_call: TRBJ1-5
clone_size: once
v_call: TRBV5-6
d_call: .
cdr3_nt: TGTGCCAGCAGCTTGGGGCCGTCCAGCAAGTATAGCAATCAGCCCCAGCATTTT
cdr3_aa: CASSLGPSSKYSNQPQHF

j_call: TRBJ2-1
clone_size: .
v_call: TRBV18
d_call: .
cdr3_nt: TGTGCCAGCTCATCTATGGACACTGAGCAGTTCTTC
cdr3_aa: CASSSMDTEQFF

j_call: TRBJ1-2
clone_size: .
v_call: TRBV27
d_call: .
cdr3_nt: TGTGCCAGCAGTTTAGGGAGCTCCTATGGCTACACCTTC
cdr3_aa: CASSLGSSYGYTF

j_call: TRBJ2-1
clone_size: .
v_call: TRBV30
d_call: TRBD2
cdr3_nt: TGTGCCTGGGCGACTAGCGGGGTCTACAATGAGCAGTTCTTC
cdr3_aa: CAWATSGVYNEQFF

j_call: TRBJ1-5
clone_size: .
v_call: TRBV6-1
d_call: TRBD1
cdr3_nt: TGTGCCAGCAGTGGGGGGACAGGGGGGAATCAGCCCCAGCATTTT
cdr3_aa: CASSGGTGGNQPQHF

j_call: TRBJ1-1
clone_size: .
v_call: TRBV5-1
d_call: TRBD1
cdr3_nt: TGCGCCAGCTTCTCCGGACAGGGGCTGAACACTGAAGCTTTCTTT
cdr3_aa: CASFSGQGLNTEAFF

j_call: TRBJ1-5
clone_size: .
v_call: TRBV30
d_call: .
cdr3_nt: TGTGCCTGGAGTTCTACCACTAATCAGCCCCAGCATTTT
cdr3_aa: CAWSSTTNQPQHF

j_call: TRBJ1-5
clone_size: few
v_call: TRBV7-9
d_call: .
cdr3_nt: TGTGCCAGCAGCGCCGAGGTTAGCCAGCCCCAGCATTTT
cdr3_aa: CASSAEVSQPQHF

j_call: TRBJ2-7
clone_size: .
v_call: TRBV9
d_call: .
cdr3_nt: TGTGCCAGCAGCGTAGGACAGGACTCCTACGAGCAGTACTTC
cdr3_aa: CASSVGQDSYEQYF

j_call: TRBJ2-5
clone_size: .
v_call: TRBV7-9
d_call: .
cdr3_nt: TGTGCCAGCGGGGGCAGAGAAGAGACCCAGTACTTC
cdr3_aa: CASGGREETQYF

j_call: TRBJ2-1
clone_size: .
v_call: TRBV18
d_call: TRBD2
cdr3_nt: TGTGCCAGCTCACGACAGCGGGGGGGCCGGGATGAGCAGTTCTTC
cdr3_aa: CASSRQRGGRDEQFF

j_call: TRBJ2-5
clone_size: .
v_call: TRBV30
d_call: TRBD2
cdr3_nt: TGTGCCTGGGATAGCGGGAGAGGAGGAGAGACCCAGTACTTC
cdr3_aa: CAWDSGRGGETQYF

j_call: TRBJ1-4
clone_size: few
v_call: TRBV10-3
d_call: TRBD1
cdr3_nt: TGTGCCATCAGTGAGACAAGACAGGGCAATGAAAAACTGTTTTTT
cdr3_aa: CAISETRQGNEKLFF

j_call: TRBJ1-6
clone_size: .
v_call: TRBV6-5
d_call: TRBD1
cdr3_nt: TGTGCCAGCCGGGACAGGGCGGATTCACCCCTCCACTTT
cdr3_aa: CASRDRADSPLHF

j_call: TRBJ2-5
clone_size: .
v_call: TRBV18
d_call: .
cdr3_nt: TGTGCCAGCTCACCACCATCCAGGCAGCAAGAGACCCAGTACTTC
cdr3_aa: CASSPPSRQQETQYF

j_call: TRBJ1-1
clone_size: .
v_call: TRBV7-9
d_call: .
cdr3_nt: TGTGCCAGCAGCTTGGGCGTAGAAGCTTTCTTT
cdr3_aa: CASSLGVEAFF

j_call: TRBJ1-2
clone_size: .
v_call: TRBV5-1
d_call: .
cdr3_nt: TGCGCCAGCAGCTTAGGGACAACGGCGGACTATGGCTACACCTTC
cdr3_aa: CASSLGTTADYGYTF

j_call: TRBJ1-1
clone_size: .
v_call: TRBV30
d_call: .
cdr3_nt: TGTGCCTGGAATACCGGGCAGGGAGAAGCTTTCTTT
cdr3_aa: CAWNTGQGEAFF

j_call: TRBJ1-1
clone_size: .
v_call: TRBV10-3
d_call: .
cdr3_nt: TGTGCCATCAGTGATTTAAGTGACAGCGAAGCTTTCTTT
cdr3_aa: CAISDLSDSEAFF

j_call: TRBJ1-2
clone_size: .
v_call: TRBV5-6
d_call: .
cdr3_nt: TGTGCCAGCAGCTTGGGAATGGGATCTGGCTACACCTTC
cdr3_aa: CASSLGMGSGYTF

j_call: TRBJ2-7
clone_size: .
v_call: TRBV5-1
d_call: TRBD2
cdr3_nt: TGCGCCAGCAGCTTCGTTACTAGCGGGGGGGCCTACGGGCAGTACTTC
cdr3_aa: CASSFVTSGGAYGQYF

j_call: TRBJ2-1
clone_size: .
v_call: TRBV5-1
d_call: TRBD2
cdr3_nt: TGCGCCAGCAGCTTGCTGAGCGGGGGGGGAGGTGAGCAGTTCTTC
cdr3_aa: CASSLLSGGGGEQFF

j_call: TRBJ2-2
clone_size: .
v_call: TRBV14
d_call: TRBD2
cdr3_nt: TGTGCCAGCAGGTCTAGCGGGGCCGGGGAGCTGTTTTTT
cdr3_aa: CASRSSGAGELFF

j_call: TRBJ2-1
clone_size: .
v_call: TRBV29-1
d_call: .
cdr3_nt: TGCAGCGCGAGTGGGTCCTACAATGAGCAGTTCTTC
cdr3_aa: CSASGSYNEQFF

j_call: TRBJ2-3
clone_size: few
v_call: TRBV11-3
d_call: .
cdr3_nt: TGTGCCAGCAGCTTAGCCAGACCCACAGATACGCAGTATTTT
cdr3_aa: CASSLARPTDTQYF

j_call: TRBJ2-3
clone_size: .
v_call: TRBV5-1
d_call: .
cdr3_nt: TGCGCCAGCAGTTCGGGACTCCAAGATACGCAGTATTTT
cdr3_aa: CASSSGLQDTQYF

j_call: TRBJ2-7
clone_size: .
v_call: TRBV29-1
d_call: TRBD1
cdr3_nt: TGCAGCGTTGAGGGACAGGGAACCTACGAGCAGTACTTC
cdr3_aa: CSVEGQGTYEQYF

j_call: TRBJ1-2
clone_size: few
v_call: TRBV29-1
d_call: .
cdr3_nt: TGCAGCGTGGGGGGGGAAGGATATGGCTACACCTTC
cdr3_aa: CSVGGEGYGYTF

j_call: TRBJ2-7
clone_size: .
v_call: TRBV5-1
d_call: .
cdr3_nt: TGCGCCAGCAGCTTGGTTCGGAGCGCTGACGAGCAGTACTTC
cdr3_aa: CASSLVRSADEQYF

j_call: TRBJ2-5
clone_size: .
v_call: TRBV5-6
d_call: .
cdr3_nt: TGTGCCAGCAGCTTAGGGCAAGGGGAGACCCAGTACTTC
cdr3_aa: CASSLGQGETQYF

j_call: TRBJ1-5
clone_size: few
v_call: TRBV5-4
d_call: .
cdr3_nt: TGTGCCAGCAGCTTGGAGCCGGAGGGACCCCAGCATTTT
cdr3_aa: CASSLEPEGPQHF